This T cell receptor (beta chain) came from a study of T cell changes during pregnancy in multiple sclerosis. As concerns this clone: Its ends do not fully match the called genes, so a read error is possible.

Germline values: CDR1 MDHEN, CDR2 SYDVKM. The CDR3 covers 13 residues. Sequencing was performed with immunoSEQ multiplex PCR; in TCRdb, only in-frame clones are kept and a portion is missing. The data show 34,000 or so clones, 90% seen once. The receptor comes from a female donor with multiple sclerosis, enrolled in a pregnancy study. The source material was CD8+ T cells from peripheral blood mononuclear cells, sampled in the first trimester of pregnancy. The chain carries TRBV28 and TRBJ2-7; possible D gene TRBD2, 6 bases. The CDR3, as DNA: TGTGCCAGCAGTTTAACCGGAGGGGCCGAGTTGGACTTC. Translation gives CASSLTGGAELDF.